A selection of T cell receptor beta chains follows, all from one sample in a study of shared clonotypes between healthy human individuals. The method was immunoSEQ multiplex PCR; TCRdb's version includes in-frame clones alone and lacks a portion of them. The profile covers 110,000 or so clones, with 65% to 75% appearing a single time and 20% to 25% taken by the ten largest. The sample comprised memory CD8+ T cells sorted from blood. These receptors were taken from a woman in her twenties or thirties in good health. Each CDR3 is given with its conserved first and last residue. A D gene is named only where the DNA matches it firmly. Clone sizes are given selectively: once, few, many, or a class where the clone is expanded.

J gene: TRBJ2-1
D gene: .
V gene: TRBV28
clone size: .
CDR3 DNA: TGTGCCAGCAGTAAGGGGCTGGGGGATTACAATGAGCAGTTCTTC
CDR3 protein: CASSKGLGDYNEQFF

J gene: TRBJ2-3
D gene: TRBD1
V gene: TRBV9
clone size: .
CDR3 DNA: TGTGCCAGCAGCGTAGGAGGGACAGGGTTTGGGACAGATACGCAGTATTTT
CDR3 protein: CASSVGGTGFGTDTQYF

J gene: TRBJ1-1
D gene: .
V gene: TRBV7-6
clone size: .
CDR3 DNA: TGTGCCAGCAGCTTCCTGATGAACACTGAAGCTTTCTTT
CDR3 protein: CASSFLMNTEAFF

J gene: TRBJ2-3
D gene: .
V gene: TRBV11-2
clone size: .
CDR3 DNA: TGTGCCAGCAGCCCCACCTCTTTAGGGCAGTATTTT
CDR3 protein: CASSPTSLGQYF

J gene: TRBJ1-5
D gene: TRBD1
V gene: TRBV6-4
clone size: many
CDR3 DNA: TGTGCCAGCAGTGAGGGACAGGGTTCACCCCAGCCCCAGCATTTT
CDR3 protein: CASSEGQGSPQPQHF

J gene: TRBJ2-7
D gene: .
V gene: TRBV25-1
clone size: medium-sized
CDR3 DNA: TGTGCCAGCAGTGAATCCGGCTACGAGCAGTACTTC
CDR3 protein: CASSESGYEQYF

J gene: TRBJ2-1
D gene: .
V gene: TRBV18
clone size: .
CDR3 DNA: TGTGCCAGCTCTCTAGTCGGAGGGGACAATGAGCAGTTCTTC
CDR3 protein: CASSLVGGDNEQFF

J gene: TRBJ2-1
D gene: TRBD2
V gene: TRBV27
clone size: .
CDR3 DNA: TGTGCCAGCAGTTTATTTTCCAGCGGGAGATGGTCCTACAATGAGCAGTTCTTC
CDR3 protein: CASSLFSSGRWSYNEQFF

J gene: TRBJ1-1
D gene: .
V gene: TRBV6-1
clone size: .
CDR3 DNA: TGTGCCAGCAGTGAATTTGCCGGGTGGTCTGGTGAAGCTTTCTTT
CDR3 protein: CASSEFAGWSGEAFF

J gene: TRBJ2-1
D gene: TRBD2
V gene: TRBV27
clone size: .
CDR3 DNA: TGTGCCAGCAGCCACGGGACTAGCGGGAGCTATGAGCAGTTCTTC
CDR3 protein: CASSHGTSGSYEQFF

J gene: TRBJ1-4
D gene: TRBD1
V gene: TRBV9
clone size: few
CDR3 DNA: TGTGCCAGCAGCGGGGGGACAGCAACTAATGAAAAACTGTTTTTT
CDR3 protein: CASSGGTATNEKLFF

J gene: TRBJ2-5
D gene: TRBD1
V gene: TRBV18
clone size: .
CDR3 DNA: TGTGCCAGCTCATCGAGACAGGGTCGAGAGACCCAGTACTTC
CDR3 protein: CASSSRQGRETQYF

J gene: TRBJ2-7
D gene: .
V gene: TRBV9
clone size: .
CDR3 DNA: TGTGCCAGCAGCGGAAACTTGTTTGACGAGCAGTACTTC
CDR3 protein: CASSGNLFDEQYF

J gene: TRBJ1-5
D gene: .
V gene: TRBV5-8
clone size: .
CDR3 DNA: TGTGCCAGCAGCGCCGTAGAGGGAGGCAATCAGCCCCAGCATTTT
CDR3 protein: CASSAVEGGNQPQHF

J gene: TRBJ2-7
D gene: .
V gene: TRBV18
clone size: .
CDR3 DNA: TGTGCCAGCTCACGGGACCACTACTACGAGCAGTACTTC
CDR3 protein: CASSRDHYYEQYF

J gene: TRBJ2-1
D gene: TRBD2
V gene: TRBV15
clone size: .
CDR3 DNA: TGTGCCGCCAGGACTAGCGGGTATCCCTACAATGAGCAGTTCTTC
CDR3 protein: CAARTSGYPYNEQFF